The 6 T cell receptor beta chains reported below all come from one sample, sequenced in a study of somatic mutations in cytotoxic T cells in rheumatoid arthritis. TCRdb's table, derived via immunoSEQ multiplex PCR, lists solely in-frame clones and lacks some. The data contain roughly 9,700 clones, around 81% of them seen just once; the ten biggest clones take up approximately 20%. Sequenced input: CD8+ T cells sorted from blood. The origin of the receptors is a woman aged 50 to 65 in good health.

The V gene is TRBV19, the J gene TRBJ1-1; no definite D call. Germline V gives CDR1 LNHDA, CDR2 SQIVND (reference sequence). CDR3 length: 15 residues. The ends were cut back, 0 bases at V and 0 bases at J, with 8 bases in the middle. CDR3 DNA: TGTGCCAGTAGTATAGATCGGGGATTGAACACTGAAGCTTTCTTT. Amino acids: CASSIDRGLNTEAFF. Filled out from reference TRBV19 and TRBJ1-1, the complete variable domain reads DGGITQSPKYLFRKEGQNVTLSCEQNLNHDAMYWYRQDPGQGLRLIYYSQIVNDFQKGDIAEGYSVSREKKESFPLTVTSAQKNPTAFYLCASSIDRGLNTEAFFGQGTRLTVV.

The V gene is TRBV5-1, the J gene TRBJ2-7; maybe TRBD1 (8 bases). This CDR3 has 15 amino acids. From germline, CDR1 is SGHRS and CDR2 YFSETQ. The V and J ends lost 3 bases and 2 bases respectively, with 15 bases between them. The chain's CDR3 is CASSSGQGGPYEQYF. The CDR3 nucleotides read TGCGCCAGCAGCTCAGGACAGGGAGGGCCCTACGAGCAGTACTTC. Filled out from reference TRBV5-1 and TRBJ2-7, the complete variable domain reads KAGVTQTPRYLIKTRGQQVTLSCSPISGHRSVSWYQQTPGQGLQFLFEYFSETQRNKGNFPGRFSGRQFSNSRSEMNVSTLELGDSALYLCASSSGQGGPYEQYFGPGTRLTVT.

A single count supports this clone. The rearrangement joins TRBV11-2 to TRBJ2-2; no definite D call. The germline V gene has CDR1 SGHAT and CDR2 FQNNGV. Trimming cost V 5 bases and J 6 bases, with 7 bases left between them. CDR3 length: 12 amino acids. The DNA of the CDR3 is TGTGCCAGCAGCCCGTCCTCCGGGGAGCTGTTTTTT. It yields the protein CASSPSSGELFF.

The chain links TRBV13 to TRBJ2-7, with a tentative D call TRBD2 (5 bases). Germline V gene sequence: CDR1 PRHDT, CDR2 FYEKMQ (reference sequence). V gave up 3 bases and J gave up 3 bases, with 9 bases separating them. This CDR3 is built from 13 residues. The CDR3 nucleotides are TGTGCCAGCAGCTTGGGAGTTGACTACGAGCAGTACTTC. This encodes CASSLGVDYEQYF.

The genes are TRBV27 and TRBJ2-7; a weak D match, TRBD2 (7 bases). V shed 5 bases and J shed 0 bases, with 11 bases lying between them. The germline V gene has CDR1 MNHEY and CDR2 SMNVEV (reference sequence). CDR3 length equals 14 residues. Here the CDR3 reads CASSGGASSYEQYF. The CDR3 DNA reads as TGTGCCAGCAGTGGGGGGGCGAGCTCCTACGAGCAGTACTTC.

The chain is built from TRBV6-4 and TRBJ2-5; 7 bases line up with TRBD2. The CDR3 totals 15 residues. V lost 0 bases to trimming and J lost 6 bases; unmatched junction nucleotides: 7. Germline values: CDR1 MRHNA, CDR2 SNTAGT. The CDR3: CASSDSAGEGKTQYF. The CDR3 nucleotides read TGTGCCAGCAGTGACTCGGCTGGGGAGGGAAAGACCCAGTACTTC.